This T cell receptor beta chain was identified during a study of cytomegalovirus exposure and HLA in healthy donors. Across the whole study: There were fewer than 130 million unique TCR beta sequences, drawn from 150 million to 200 million T cells, in an earlier analysis.

The study ran its PCR with 60 Vbeta and 13 Jbeta primers. The assay was immunoSEQ multiplex PCR, and TCRdb's table has in-frame clones only and misses some. Found here are around 170,000 clones, around 86% of them singletons; the top ten hold around 0.8%. Germline V lookup: CDR1 SGHVS, CDR2 FNYEAQ. CDR3 size: 15 residues. Trimming removed 1 base from V and 7 bases from J, with 14 bases in between. This TCR was recovered from a woman younger than 35 in good health and CMV-seronegative. The chain recombines TRBV7-6 with TRBJ2-1; the D gene is possibly TRBD1 (6 bases). Sequenced: PBMCs. The CDR3 reads CASSLVSGVGNEQFF. In DNA, the CDR3 is TGTGCCAGCAGCTTAGTCTCAGGGGTGGGAAATGAGCAGTTCTTC.